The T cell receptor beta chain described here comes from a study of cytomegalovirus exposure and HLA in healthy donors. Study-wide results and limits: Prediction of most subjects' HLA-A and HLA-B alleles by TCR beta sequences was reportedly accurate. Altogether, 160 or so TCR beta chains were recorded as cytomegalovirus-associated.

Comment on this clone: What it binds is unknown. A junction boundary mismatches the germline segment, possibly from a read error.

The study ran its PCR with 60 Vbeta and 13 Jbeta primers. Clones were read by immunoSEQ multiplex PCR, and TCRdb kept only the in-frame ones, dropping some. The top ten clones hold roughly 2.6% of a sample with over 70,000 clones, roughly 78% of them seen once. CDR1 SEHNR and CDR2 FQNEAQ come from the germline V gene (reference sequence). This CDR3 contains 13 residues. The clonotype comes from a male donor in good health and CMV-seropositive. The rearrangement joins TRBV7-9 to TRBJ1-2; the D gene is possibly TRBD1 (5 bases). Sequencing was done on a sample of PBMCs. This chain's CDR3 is CSSSLTGDYGYTF. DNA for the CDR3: TGTTCCAGCAGCTTAACAGGCGACTATGGCTACACCTTC. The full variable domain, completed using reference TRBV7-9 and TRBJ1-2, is DTGVSQNPRHKITKRGQNVTFRCDPISEHNRLYWYRQTLGQGPEFLTYFQNEAQLEKSRLLSDRFSAERPKGSFSTLEIQRTEQGDSAMYLCSSSLTGDYGYTFGSGTRLTVV.